This TCR beta chain is drawn from a study of shared clonotypes between healthy human individuals. Study-level background: Plates per donor: three CD4 naive, three CD4 memory, two CD8 naive, one CD8 memory. Findings of the study overall: How much donors shared clonotypes was expected to be affected by sequencing depth.

The assay was immunoSEQ multiplex PCR, and TCRdb's table has in-frame clones only and misses some. In the table there are some 2.3 million clones, over 90% of which are singletons. As concerns this clone: Its target is unknown.

The junction had 7 bases not matched to a gene; V was cut back by 8 bases and J by 5 bases. Germline CDR1 MNHNS, CDR2 SASEGT. The CDR3 extends over 14 amino acids. V gene TRBV6-1 combines with J gene TRBJ2-1, with TRBD2 matching 9 bases. The origin of this receptor is a man aged 18-30 years in good health. Some clones in this sample may be carry-over from other donors' samples. Sequencing was performed on naive CD4+ T cells from PBMCs. Subset here: CD45RA+ positively selected. CDR3 in amino acids: CASGELAGHNEQFF. Written as DNA, the CDR3 is TGTGCCAGCGGGGAACTAGCGGGCCACAATGAGCAGTTCTTC.